The T cell receptor (beta chain) described here comes from a study of spatial heterogeneity in lung cancer. Findings of the study overall: Expanded alpha and beta TCR counts within tumors tracked tumor mutation counts.

This clonotype was observed at least ten times. Its target is unknown. CDR3 length: 16 amino acids. In germline, CDR1 is DFQATT, CDR2 SNEGSKA (reference sequence). V trimming: 0 bases; J trimming: 9 bases; junction bases outside the gene matches: 10. TCRdb reprocessed the 5' RACE reads via MiXCR and lists one record per CDR3 protein. The sample records several thousand distinct CDR3 sequences, about 10% being singletons. Specified time point: sample taken at primary tumor resection. From tumor, nontumor lung or frozen PBMC, whole RNA was taken unsorted for sequencing. The sample here was lung tumor tissue, taken at surgery. The chain couples TRBV20-1 to TRBJ2-4; 11 bases are a match to TRBD1. The sequence came from a male donor with early-stage non-small cell lung cancer. The CDR3 nucleotides read TGCAGTGCTAGAGATCTCGGACAGGGGGCTTCGAGCATTCAGTACTTC. It yields the protein CSARDLGQGASSIQYF.